The clone carrying this TCR beta chain came up many times. The antigen remains undetermined. The data derive from a study of regulatory T cells in long-lasting Graves disease. Broader study findings: New patients shared roughly 980 public clonotypes, fewer than the 2,500 to 3,500 shared by persistent patients.

Germline lookup yields CDR1 SEHNR and CDR2 FQNEAQ (reference sequence). Trimming removed 1 base from V and 4 bases from J; junction bases left unmatched: 6. The length of the CDR3 is 15 residues. CDR3-region Arm-PCR and iRepertoire HTBI primers produced the TCR beta libraries. MiXCR, applied by TCRdb to the multiplex PCR reads, yields one record per CDR3 protein. This sample has approximately 400,000 distinct CDR3 sequences, with approximately 15% found just once. The time point was: newly diagnosed GD, antithyroid drugs for less than 3 months. Isolated PBMC RNA provided the starting material for the TCR library. These data were also filed under a second study, of T cells in Graves' hyperthyroidism and ophthalmopathy.

The chain recombines TRBV7-9 with TRBJ2-7, with 8 bases fitting TRBD2. Sequenced here: peripheral blood mononuclear cells (PBMCs), sampled at new diagnosis, from a patient treated with antithyroid drugs. The clonotype originates from a woman between 40 and 50 years old with Graves disease. CDR3 in amino acids: CASSLGVSGTYEQYF. In DNA, the CDR3 is TGTGCCAGCAGCTTAGGGGTTAGCGGGACATACGAGCAGTACTTC. Using reference TRBV7-9 and TRBJ2-7 for the parts outside the CDR3, the full variable domain is DTGVSQNPRHKITKRGQNVTFRCDPISEHNRLYWYRQTLGQGPEFLTYFQNEAQLEKSRLLSDRFSAERPKGSFSTLEIQRTEQGDSAMYLCASSLGVSGTYEQYFGPGTRLTVT.